The 24 T cell receptor beta chains below come from one sample, sequenced in a study of CD8 T cells in Susac syndrome. cDNA came from about 0.51 to 1 ug RNA primed by random hexamers. TCRdb reprocessed the immunoSEQ multiplex PCR reads with MiXCR, giving one entry per CDR3 protein. The top ten hold roughly 0.072% of the sample, which has hundreds of thousands of distinct CDR3 sequences, about 93% seen once. Sequencing input: CD4+ T cells from PBMCs. Receptors were obtained from a human donor with multiple sclerosis.

The V call is TRBV28, the J call TRBJ1-5; TRBD1 matches at 9 bases. The CDR3 runs 14 residues. Unmatched junction bases numbered 6, after V lost 10 bases and J lost 2 bases. Germline loops: CDR1 MDHEN, CDR2 SYDVKM. CDR3 in amino acids: CATWDRAGNQPQHF. Written as DNA, the CDR3 is TGTGCCACCTGGGACAGGGCAGGCAATCAGCCCCAGCATTTT.

In its sample, this clonotype was seen once. V is TRBV7-3 and J is TRBJ2-5; 7 bases fit TRBD1. The CDR3 extends over 16 amino acids. Germline V gene lookup returns CDR1 SGHTA and CDR2 FQGTGA. V was clipped by 1 base and J by 1 base; unmatched bases: 6. The CDR3 DNA follows: TGTGCCAGCAGCTTAAAAGCGACAGGGACCCAAGAGACCCAGTACTTC. Translated, it gives CASSLKATGTQETQYF.

This clonotype has just one count. This sequence joins TRBV6-6 and TRBJ2-7, with unresolved D. V was cut by 4 bases and J by 1 base, with 11 bases left in between. Germline V lookup: CDR1 MNHNY, CDR2 SVGAGI (reference sequence). The CDR3 covers 14 residues. CDR3 sequence reads: CASSWSVVSYEQYF. In DNA form, the CDR3 reads TGTGCCAGCAGTTGGAGCGTCGTGTCCTACGAGCAGTACTTC.

The count of this clonotype is one. The chain carries TRBV12-3 or TRBV12-4 and TRBJ2-3; TRBD2 agrees at 10 bases. Losses at the gene ends were 2 bases for V and 4 bases for J; bases not matched to a gene: 6. The CDR3 length is 16 residues. Here the CDR3 reads CASSLQSGGAADTQYF. CDR3 bases: TGTGCCAGCAGTTTACAGAGCGGGGGGGCGGCAGATACGCAGTATTTT.

The rearrangement uses TRBV2 and TRBJ2-2; TRBD1 matches at 8 bases. This CDR3 has 16 amino acids. Germline-derived CDR1 and CDR2 are SNHLY and FYNNEI. V shed 3 bases, J shed 0 bases, and the junction held 3 bases outside the gene matches. This CDR3 reads CASSDTGGTNTGELFF. CDR3 coding DNA: TGTGCCAGCAGTGATACAGGGGGGACGAACACCGGGGAGCTGTTTTTT.

V usage is TRBV19 and J usage is TRBJ1-5; weak D call: TRBD1 (6 bases). With 5 bases removed from V and 4 bases from J, the gap between germline ends came to 15 bases. This CDR3 contains 15 residues. From germline, CDR1 is LNHDA and CDR2 SQIVND (reference sequence). The CDR3 sequence: CASSRGADRNQPQHF. CDR3 nucleotide sequence: TGTGCCAGTAGTCGCGGGGCAGACAGGAATCAGCCCCAGCATTTT.

The chain is built from TRBV18 and TRBJ1-5, with a tentative D call TRBD1 (5 bases). The CDR3 extends over 14 amino acids. CDR1 is KGHSH and CDR2 is LQKENI in the germline V gene. V gave up 2 bases and J gave up 4 bases, with 9 bases separating them. In DNA, the CDR3 is TGTGCCAGCTCACCAGTGGCAGGGAATCAGCCCCAGCATTTT. This codes for CASSPVAGNQPQHF.

The V call is TRBV5-6, the J call TRBJ1-2, with D unresolved. In germline, CDR1 is SGHDT, CDR2 YYEEEE. V shed 4 bases and J shed 8 bases, with 12 bases lying between them. This CDR3 has 12 amino acids. CDR3 DNA sequence: TGTGCCAGCAGCGGAGAGCCCGGAGGCTACACCTTC. This translates into CASSGEPGGYTF.

The V and J genes are TRBV12-3 or TRBV12-4 and TRBJ2-7, with 11 positions matching TRBD1. The CDR3 length is 17 residues. Trimming at V came to 3 bases and at J to 4 bases, leaving 11 bases not matched to a gene. In nucleotides, the CDR3 is TGTGCCAGCAGTTTCTTAACCGGGACAGGGGGTGCTTACGAGCAGTACTTC. Its protein product is CASSFLTGTGGAYEQYF.

This clonotype was seen only a few times. The genes are TRBV13 and TRBJ2-7; D may be TRBD1 (6 bases). V dropped 5 bases and J dropped 1 base, with 12 bases sitting between them. Germline assignment: CDR1 PRHDT and CDR2 FYEKMQ (reference sequence). The CDR3 runs to 14 residues. CDR3 DNA sequence: TGTGCCAGCAGCCGGGCAGGGGATTCCTACGAGCAGTACTTC. It specifies CASSRAGDSYEQYF.

This chain joins TRBV11-2 and TRBJ1-6, with TRBD1 matching over 7 bases. The CDR3 length is 16 residues. Germline V gene sequence: CDR1 SGHAT, CDR2 FQNNGV. J was trimmed by 0 bases and V by 4 bases; bases with no gene match: 3. In nucleotides, the CDR3 is TGTGCCAGCAGCTCGGGACAGAGCTCCTATAATTCACCCCTCCACTTT. This encodes CASSSGQSSYNSPLHF. The variable domain in full, completed from reference TRBV11-2 and TRBJ1-6, reads EAGVAQSPRYKIIEKRQSVAFWCNPISGHATLYWYQQILGQGPKLLIQFQNNGVVDDSQLPKDRFSAERLKGVDSTLKIQPAKLEDSAVYLCASSSGQSSYNSPLHFGNGTRLTVT.

The chain is built from TRBV11-2 and TRBJ2-6; D remains unclear. Deletions cut 5 bases from V and 0 bases from J, with 11 bases between. The V gene's germline CDR1 is SGHAT and CDR2 FQNNGV. This CDR3 is built from 16 residues. CDR3 in DNA: TGTGCCAGCAGCACTACAGTACACTCTGGGGCCAACGTCCTGACTTTC. Protein product: CASSTTVHSGANVLTF.

This sequence joins TRBV7-3 and TRBJ1-3, with unresolved D. Trimming shortened V by 2 bases and J by 3 bases, and 11 bases separated the two germline ends. Germline V gene lookup returns CDR1 SGHTA and CDR2 FQGTGA. CDR3 size: 15 residues. CDR3 sequence reads: CASSLRGGGGNTIYF. The CDR3 region has the DNA TGTGCCAGCAGCTTACGGGGTGGAGGTGGAAACACCATATATTTT.

V usage is TRBV12-3 or TRBV12-4 and J usage is TRBJ1-4; a possible D gene is TRBD1 (5 bases). CDR3 length: 13 amino acids. Trimming cost V 6 bases and J 6 bases, with 11 bases left between them. CDR3 DNA: TGTGCCAGCAGGGCCGGGACGGATGAAAAACTGTTTTTT. As protein: CASRAGTDEKLFF.

The genes are TRBV29-1 and TRBJ1-2; no definite D call. There are 14 residues in the CDR3. Germline V gene sequence: CDR1 SQVTM, CDR2 ANQGSEA. V lost 0 bases and J lost 2, with 10 bases in between. The CDR3: CSVEDVRRNYGYTF. The CDR3 bases are TGCAGCGTTGAAGACGTGCGGAGAAACTATGGCTACACCTTC. The whole variable domain, filled in from reference TRBV29-1 and TRBJ1-2, reads SAVISQKPSRDICQRGTSLTIQCQVDSQVTMMFWYRQQPGQSLTLIATANQGSEATYESGFVIDKFPISRPNLTFSTLTVSNMSPEDSSIYLCSVEDVRRNYGYTFGSGTRLTVV.

The V gene is TRBV2, the J gene TRBJ2-1; the D gene is possibly TRBD1 (5 bases). Germline CDR1 and CDR2: SNHLY and FYNNEI. Trimming removed 0 bases at V and 0 bases at J, with 12 bases between. CDR3 length: 17 amino acids. The CDR3 here is CASSEALQGHSYNEQFF. CDR3 nucleotides: TGTGCCAGCAGTGAAGCGCTTCAGGGCCACTCCTACAATGAGCAGTTCTTC.

This clonotype was recorded once. J is TRBJ1-2 and V is TRBV6-5; TRBD1 agrees at 8 bases. Germline CDR1 MNHEY, CDR2 SVGAGI. CDR3 length: 19 residues. The junction had 18 bases not matched to a gene; V was cut back by 2 bases and J by 4 bases. The CDR3 DNA is TGTGCCAGCAGTTACCAGTCGGACAGGGAGGGTTTGGGTGGCTATGGCTACACCTTC. Amino acid sequence: CASSYQSDREGLGGYGYTF.

The chain employs TRBV5-5 and TRBJ1-2, with 7 positions matching TRBD1. This CDR3 has 15 residues. Germline lookup yields CDR1 SGHKS and CDR2 YYEKEE (reference sequence). V shed 4 bases, J shed 2 bases, and the junction held 8 bases outside the gene matches. CDR3 residues: CASSAGQPLNYGYTF. The CDR3 region has the DNA TGTGCCAGCAGCGCGGGACAGCCACTAAACTATGGCTACACCTTC.

The rearrangement uses TRBV18 and TRBJ2-2; D not certain. CDR3 length equals 15 residues. Germline V gives CDR1 KGHSH, CDR2 LQKENI. Deletions cut 0 bases from V and 2 bases from J, with 7 bases between. The CDR3 nucleotides read TGTGCCAGCTCACCACCGTGGGGAAACACCGGGGAGCTGTTTTTT. It is translated as CASSPPWGNTGELFF.

V is TRBV20-1 and J is TRBJ1-2; TRBD1 might be the D (5 bases). Germline CDR1 and CDR2: DFQATT and SNEGSKA (reference sequence). The length of the CDR3 is 14 residues. Trimming removed 0 bases from V and 0 bases from J, with 8 bases in between. The CDR3 DNA reads TGCAGTGCTAGAGATACGGGGGCTAACTATGGCTACACCTTC. Translating it yields CSARDTGANYGYTF.

The chain links TRBV9 to TRBJ2-2; 13 bases line up with TRBD2. V gave up 3 bases and J gave up 0 bases; unmatched junction bases: 5. CDR1 and CDR2 from the germline V gene are SGDLS and YYNGEE. CDR3 length: 18 residues. CDR3 protein: CASSGPTSGGSNTGELFF. The CDR3 DNA reads as TGTGCCAGCAGCGGCCCGACTAGCGGGGGGTCGAACACCGGGGAGCTGTTTTTT.

The chain recombines TRBV9 with TRBJ2-3; D is unclear. Germline CDR1 reads SGDLS; CDR2 reads YYNGEE. CDR3 length: 17 residues. V dropped 4 bases and J dropped 1 base, with 19 bases sitting between them. CDR3 sequence: CASSPHPILRGTDTQYF. CDR3 in DNA: TGTGCCAGCAGCCCCCATCCCATCCTACGAGGCACAGATACGCAGTATTTT.

This chain links TRBV29-1 with TRBJ2-6; D is unresolved. This CDR3 contains 13 residues. Trimming took 4 bases from V and 0 from J, leaving 4 bases between them. Germline lookup yields CDR1 SQVTM and CDR2 ANQGSEA. The CDR3 sequence: CSVGNSGANVLTF. The CDR3, as DNA: TGCAGCGTTGGCAACTCTGGGGCCAACGTCCTGACTTTC.

This chain uses TRBV5-6 with TRBJ2-5; D call uncertain. V was shortened by 1 base and J by 7 bases, with 11 bases between the two germline ends. Germline V lookup: CDR1 SGHDT, CDR2 YYEEEE. This CDR3 has 13 residues. The CDR3 DNA reads TGTGCCAGCAGCTTGTTAGATGTTGGGACCCAGTACTTC. Translation: CASSLLDVGTQYF.